Described below is a single T cell receptor beta chain sequence and its context. The data derive from a study of CD8 T cells in Susac syndrome. This CDR3 has 15 amino acids. Germline-derived CDR1 and CDR2 are MNHEY and SVGEGT. V lost 5 bases and J 5 bases, leaving 19 bases between the germline ends. Reverse transcription of roughly 0.5 to 1 ug RNA was performed with random hexamers. With immunoSEQ multiplex PCR, TCR beta CDR3 was amplified across 54 Vbeta and 13 Jbeta. TCRdb processed the immunoSEQ multiplex PCR reads anew with MiXCR; each CDR3 protein has one entry. The sample has approximately 300,000 distinct CDR3 sequences, over 75% seen once.

The sequencing input was CD8+ T cells from PBMCs. The V gene is TRBV6-2 or TRBV6-3, the J gene TRBJ2-7; TRBD2 is a possible D gene (5 bases). The clonotype comes from a human donor with multiple sclerosis. In DNA form, the CDR3 reads TGTGCCAGCAGTCCAGTAGGACTTACGTCCCACGAGCAGTACTTC. This encodes CASSPVGLTSHEQYF.